This T cell receptor (beta chain) was captured in a study of T cells in tumors after PD-1 blockade. Study findings and constraints: About 41% of tumor TCR clonotypes were also found in blood.

The table lists this clone with a few counts. Antigen unknown. CDR3 size: 17 residues. The V segment lost 3 bases and the J segment 2 bases; nucleotides outside the gene matches: 13. Germline loops: CDR1 WSHSY, CDR2 SAAADI. Clones were read by immunoSEQ multiplex PCR, and TCRdb kept only the in-frame ones, dropping some. The data hold 45,000 to 50,000 clones, with 65% to 85% observed a single time. The input for sequencing was PBMCs, taken before anti-PD-1 therapy. This chain connects TRBV10-2 to TRBJ2-7, with TRBD2 identical over 7 bases. The receptor was derived from a human donor with advanced basal cell or squamous cell carcinoma (not recorded which). CDR3 sequence: CASSEPPARGTTYEQYF. DNA for the CDR3: TGCGCCAGCAGTGAACCCCCGGCGCGGGGGACGACCTACGAGCAGTACTTC.